This TCR beta chain was observed in a study of human T cells and chemical hapten exposure. Study at large: Minor pooled library volume differences mainly drove per-sample TCR yield variation.

Unfractionated whole blood was the source from which total RNA was extracted. This clonotype was observed many times. Its antigen remains unknown. Notes on the study in general: DPC sensitization produced no change in TCRs with frequency above 1 in 1000.

Individual cDNA molecules in this library carried unique molecular identifiers. How the authors handled the data: Sequenced samples showed a median of around 96,000 TCRs each, with counts running from around 25,000 to 690,000. MiXCR was run by TCRdb on the 5' RACE reads, yielding one entry per CDR3 protein. TCRdb's processing, not the authors' own work, is the source of the V and J calls. The data hold under 85,000 distinct CDR3 sequences, with about 8.4% observed a single time. The clonotype originates from a male donor in good health.

Here the CDR3 DNA reads TGCAGTGCTAGAGCAAGCGGGGGCGCAGATACGCAGTATTTT. It codes for CSARASGGADTQYF. V usage is TRBV20-1 and J usage is TRBJ2-3, with TRBD2 matching over 8 bases. The CDR3 sequence is 14 residues long. Germline trimming cut 1 base from V and 4 bases from J; bases unmatched to any gene: 4. In germline, CDR1 is DFQATT, CDR2 SNEGSKA (reference sequence).